Below, 11 T cell receptor beta chains from the same sample are listed, as sequenced in a study of T cell responses to AZD1222 COVID-19 vaccine. This table comes from immunoSEQ multiplex PCR, and its TCRdb copy is limited to in-frame clones, with some not included. Found here are 150,000 or so clones, approximately 95% of them singletons; the top ten hold 0.7% to 1%. This specimen consisted of peripheral blood, obtained on day 0 of MenACWY control vaccination. Source of these receptors: an adult in good health.

This clone was detected only once. The chain carries TRBV2 and TRBJ1-2, with D unclear. Germline V gives CDR1 SNHLY, CDR2 FYNNEI. Trimming took 3 bases from V and 12 from J, leaving 11 bases between them. The CDR3 spans 11 residues. The CDR3 nucleotides read TGTGCCAGCAGTGAGAGAGAGAACCACACCTTC. It specifies CASSERENHTF.

The chain has TRBV5-1 and TRBJ2-3, with 9 bases that match TRBD2. The CDR3 spans 15 residues. CDR1 and CDR2 from the germline V gene are SGHRS and YFSETQ. Trimming cost V 7 bases and J 1 base; bases outside gene matches: 7. CDR3 sequence (DNA): TGCGCCAGCTCGCTAGCGGGGCCCGGCACAGATACGCAGTATTTT. Its translation: CASSLAGPGTDTQYF. The entire variable domain, with the rest obtained from reference TRBV5-1 and TRBJ2-3, is as follows: KAGVTQTPRYLIKTRGQQVTLSCSPISGHRSVSWYQQTPGQGLQFLFEYFSETQRNKGNFPGRFSGRQFSNSRSEMNVSTLELGDSALYLCASSLAGPGTDTQYFGPGTRLTVL.

The gene calls are TRBV2 and TRBJ1-2, with TRBD1 as a possible D gene (5 bases). The germline CDR1 and CDR2 sequences are SNHLY and FYNNEI. Trimming pared 6 bases from V and 0 bases from J, leaving 14 bases between. The CDR3 is made up of 15 amino acids. The CDR3 bases are TGTGCCAGCAGGGTAGACAGAGTAGCTAACTATGGCTACACCTTC. It encodes CASRVDRVANYGYTF.

CDR3 residues: CASSLGTRGSYEQYF. The CDR3 coding sequence is TGTGCCAGCAGCCTGGGGACTAGAGGATCTTACGAGCAGTACTTC. This sequence joins TRBV4-2 and TRBJ2-7; 8 bases map to TRBD2. Trimming took 4 bases from V and 4 from J; bases not matched to a gene: 9. There are 15 residues in the CDR3. Germline values: CDR1 LGHNA, CDR2 YNFKEQ.

The chain has TRBV5-1 and TRBJ1-6; D unresolved. The CDR3 spans 15 residues. The V end was cut by 0 bases, the J end by 1 base, with 5 bases between. Germline-derived CDR1 and CDR2 are SGHRS and YFSETQ. CDR3 residues: CASSLGVSYNSPLHF. In DNA, the CDR3 is TGCGCCAGCAGCTTGGGAGTATCCTATAATTCACCCCTCCACTTT.

V and J are TRBV5-1 and TRBJ1-1; weak D call: TRBD1 (6 bases). CDR1 is SGHRS and CDR2 is YFSETQ in the germline V gene. The CDR3 spans 13 residues. Trimming removed 0 bases from V and 7 bases from J, with 10 bases in between. CDR3 DNA sequence: TGCGCCAGCAGCTTGGGGACAGTGAATGAAGCTTTCTTT. As protein: CASSLGTVNEAFF.

J is TRBJ1-3 and V is TRBV6-4; D not resolved. The CDR3 spans 19 residues. Trimming shortened V by 0 bases and J by 0 bases, and 18 bases separated the two germline ends. In germline, CDR1 is MRHNA, CDR2 SNTAGT. The CDR3 reads CASSDSVYGDFYSGNTIYF. The CDR3 coding sequence is TGTGCCAGCAGTGACTCAGTGTACGGAGACTTTTACTCTGGAAACACCATATATTTT.

This chain connects TRBV9 to TRBJ2-7, with 12 bases fitting TRBD2. Germline CDR1 is SGDLS and CDR2 is YYNGEE. V lost 2 bases and J lost 7; bases outside the gene matches: 7. The CDR3 sequence is 15 residues long. DNA of the CDR3: TGTGCCAGCAGCGTCACTAGCGGGGGGATAGGGGAGCAGTACTTC. Its translation: CASSVTSGGIGEQYF.

The chain employs TRBV19 and TRBJ1-6; D remains unclear. Trimming removed 1 base at V and 6 bases at J, with 10 bases between. The CDR3 is made up of 15 amino acids. In germline, CDR1 is LNHDA, CDR2 SQIVND (reference sequence). DNA for the CDR3: TGTGCCAGTAGTATAGGGGTTGAAGGTAATTCACCCCTCCACTTT. Protein sequence: CASSIGVEGNSPLHF.

CDR3 sequence: CASSETGAQNTEAFF. CDR3 nucleotides: TGTGCCAGCAGCGAAACAGGGGCTCAGAACACTGAAGCTTTCTTT. The chain uses TRBV6-4 and TRBJ1-1; TRBD1 agrees at 7 bases. V was pared by 6 bases and J by 1 base, with 8 bases of the junction left unmatched. CDR1 is MRHNA, CDR2 SNTAGT, per germline. The CDR3 has 15 amino acids.

This chain links TRBV6-5 with TRBJ1-1; the match to TRBD1 covers 8 bases. The CDR3 sequence is 14 residues long. With V trimmed by 6 bases and J by 3 bases, 6 bases remained unmatched. The V gene's germline CDR1 is MNHEY and CDR2 SVGAGI. For the CDR3, the DNA is TGTGCCAGCAGAAGACAGGGGAAGGACACTGAAGCTTTCTTT. Protein product: CASRRQGKDTEAFF.